The T cell receptor (beta chain) described here comes from a study of technical replicates of blood from several donors. Method: immunoSEQ multiplex PCR; TCRdb's copy keeps in-frame clones and lacks some. The table has 70,000 to 95,000 clones, roughly 94% seen once. CDR3 length: 14 amino acids. The clonotype was recovered from a human donor in good health. The specimen was T cells isolated from PBMCs. The rearrangement uses TRBV21-1 and TRBJ1-5. TRBV21-1 counts as a pseudogene. CDR3 loop: CASSPGENNQPQHF. The CDR3 DNA sequence: TGTGCCAGCAGCCCGGGGGAGAACAATCAGCCCCAGCATTTT.